This entry lists 21 T cell receptor beta chains sequenced from one sample in a study of OX40 agonist ivuxolimab in advanced cancers. Some clones are missing from TCRdb's copy, which holds only in-frame ones; the method was immunoSEQ multiplex PCR. The sample carries over 40,000 clones, approximately 80% recorded once. The specimen comprised CD4+ or CD8+ T cells sorted from blood, sampled in a trial of the OX40 agonist ivuxolimab. These TCRs come from an adult with an advanced solid tumor such as melanoma, head and neck, liver or kidney cancer.

This chain uses TRBV10-1 with TRBJ2-2; 12 bases line up with TRBD1. The CDR3 is 17 amino acids. Germline-derived CDR1 and CDR2 are WNHNN and SYGVQD (reference sequence). With V trimmed by 7 bases and J by 4 bases, 10 bases remained unmatched. The CDR3 DNA follows: TGCGCCAGCAACCTCGGGACAGGGGGCTTTGGCACCGGGGAGCTGTTTTTT. Protein sequence: CASNLGTGGFGTGELFF.

With respect to this clone: The junction and the germline gene differ at one end; a read error may be behind it. The V and J genes are TRBV19 and TRBJ2-7; 9 nucleotides agree with TRBD1. This CDR3 spans 14 amino acids. Germline V gives CDR1 LNHDA, CDR2 SQIVND (reference sequence). CDR3 sequence reads: CASELRRGTGTTSF. DNA for the CDR3: TGTGCCAGTGAACTCCGAAGGGGGACAGGGACGACGAGCTTC. The full variable domain, in which reference TRBV19 and TRBJ2-7 provide the parts outside the CDR3, is DGGITQSPKYLFRKEGQNVTLSCEQNLNHDAMYWYRQDPGQGLRLIYYSQIVNDFQKGDIAEGYSVSREKKESFPLTVTSAQKNPTAFYLCASELRRGTGTTSFGPGTRLTVT.

CDR3: CAWSVGQLYTF. For the CDR3, the DNA is TGTGCCTGGAGTGTGGGACAGCTCTACACCTTC. The chain has TRBV30 and TRBJ1-2; 7 bases fit TRBD1. V lost 0 bases, J lost 10 bases, and 2 bases stayed unmatched. CDR3 length: 11 amino acids. Germline V gene sequence: CDR1 GTSNPN, CDR2 SVGIG (reference sequence).

This clone has more than one count but fewer than ten. The gene calls are TRBV6-1 and TRBJ2-5; no reliable D call. Germline CDR1 and CDR2: MNHNS and SASEGT. Trimming cost V 11 bases and J 5 bases, with 12 bases left between them. This CDR3 has 11 residues. CDR3: CAGKGGETQYF. CDR3 coding DNA: TGTGCCGGGAAGGGTGGGGAGACCCAGTACTTC.

The chain carries TRBV7-9 and TRBJ1-5; no definite D call. Trimming took off 3 bases at V and 6 bases at J, with 9 bases between the two ends. The length of the CDR3 is 13 residues. Looked up from germline, CDR1 is SEHNR and CDR2 is FQNEAQ (reference sequence). The CDR3 DNA sequence: TGTGCCAGCAGCTTTTCGGGGAGTCAGCCCCAGCATTTT. Translated: CASSFSGSQPQHF. Together with reference TRBV7-9 and TRBJ1-5, the CDR3 gives the full variable domain: DTGVSQNPRHKITKRGQNVTFRCDPISEHNRLYWYRQTLGQGPEFLTYFQNEAQLEKSRLLSDRFSAERPKGSFSTLEIQRTEQGDSAMYLCASSFSGSQPQHFGDGTRLSIL.

This chain uses TRBV30 with TRBJ1-1; 7 bases agree with TRBD1. The CDR3 runs to 14 residues. Germline V CDR1 and CDR2: GTSNPN, SVGIG (reference sequence). The V and J ends lost 2 bases and 4 bases, in that order; junction bases with no gene match: 7. The CDR3 DNA is TGTGCCTGGAGTTCAGGGGGGAGGAGCACTGAAGCTTTCTTT. Amino acids: CAWSSGGRSTEAFF.

V and J are TRBV7-9 and TRBJ1-6; D unclear. Trimming left V 3 bases short and J 5 bases short, with 5 bases between. The CDR3 consists of 13 residues. From germline, CDR1 is SEHNR and CDR2 FQNEAQ (reference sequence). CDR3 in DNA: TGTGCCAGCAGCTTGTTAAATAATTCACCCCTCCACTTT. Encoded protein: CASSLLNNSPLHF.

Here the CDR3 reads CASARDANYGYTF. Here the CDR3 DNA reads TGTGCCAGCGCCCGGGACGCAAACTATGGCTACACCTTC. The J gene is TRBJ1-2, the V gene TRBV9; the D gene is possibly TRBD1 (5 bases). The CDR3 spans 13 residues. Germline V gene data show CDR1 as SGDLS and CDR2 as YYNGEE. Trimming pared 7 bases from V and 2 bases from J, leaving 12 bases between. Variable domain in full (rest from reference TRBV9 and TRBJ1-2): DSGVTQTPKHLITATGQRVTLRCSPRSGDLSVYWYQQSLDQGLQFLIQYYNGEERAKGNILERFSAQQFPDLHSELNLSSLELGDSALYFCASARDANYGYTFGSGTRLTVV.

This chain links TRBV11-2 with TRBJ2-1; tentative D call: TRBD2 (6 bases). The CDR3 totals 16 residues. Between the trimmed V and J ends, which lost 4 bases and 6 bases, there was a span of 19 bases. Germline CDR1 and CDR2: SGHAT and FQNNGV. CDR3 in amino acids: CASSSRGGRARNEQFF. CDR3 in DNA: TGTGCCAGCAGCTCCCGAGGAGGGCGAGCGCGCAATGAGCAGTTCTTC.

Only one count was recorded for this clone. The chain links TRBV4-1 to TRBJ2-1; TRBD2 is a possible D gene (6 bases). Germline CDR1 MGHRA, CDR2 YSYEKL. The CDR3 runs 17 residues. The V and J ends lost 1 base and 4 bases respectively, with 17 bases between them. The CDR3 loop reads CASSQGRRGGSYNEQFF. The CDR3 nucleotides read TGCGCCAGCAGCCAAGGGAGGCGGGGAGGATCTTACAATGAGCAGTTCTTC.

The genes are TRBV9 and TRBJ2-7; TRBD2 matches at 12 bases. From germline, CDR1 is SGDLS and CDR2 YYNGEE. V lost 3 bases and J lost 6; bases outside the gene matches: 4. This CDR3 has 14 amino acids. DNA for the CDR3: TGTGCCAGCAGCGAGGGGACTAGCGGGCCCGAGCAGTACTTC. This encodes CASSEGTSGPEQYF.

The rearrangement links TRBV30 to TRBJ2-1, with 10 bases identical to TRBD2. The CDR3 consists of 15 residues. CDR1 is GTSNPN and CDR2 is SVGIG in the germline V gene (reference sequence). The V and J ends lost 5 bases and 8 bases, in that order; junction bases with no gene match: 12. CDR3 region: CAWLPASGSRDEQFF. CDR3 nucleotide sequence: TGTGCCTGGCTGCCGGCTAGCGGGAGTAGGGATGAGCAGTTCTTC.

The DNA of the CDR3 is TGTGCCAGCAGCTTGGGGGACACATACAATGAGCAGTTCTTC. Its translation: CASSLGDTYNEQFF. V gene TRBV5-5 combines with J gene TRBJ2-1, with D possibly matching TRBD1 (6 bases). The germline V gene encodes CDR1 SGHKS and CDR2 YYEKEE (reference sequence). This CDR3 has 14 residues. Trimming took 0 bases from V and 4 from J, leaving 8 bases between them. Based on the CDR3 plus reference TRBV5-5 and TRBJ2-1, the full variable domain is DAGVTQSPTHLIKTRGQQVTLRCSPISGHKSVSWYQQVLGQGPQFIFQYYEKEERGRGNFPDRFSARQFPNYSSELNVNALLLGDSALYLCASSLGDTYNEQFFGPGTRLTVL.

This chain uses TRBV7-8 with TRBJ2-2, with D uncertain. Trimming took off 5 bases at V and 5 bases at J, with 9 bases between the two ends. The germline V gene encodes CDR1 SGHVS and CDR2 FQNEAQ. The CDR3 sequence is 13 residues long. CDR3: CASSTDLTGELFF. The CDR3 region has the DNA TGTGCCAGCAGCACCGACCTGACCGGGGAGCTGTTTTTT.

The V gene is TRBV7-8, the J gene TRBJ1-1; D is unresolved. This CDR3 comprises 14 residues. Germline V gene lookup returns CDR1 SGHVS and CDR2 FQNEAQ. V was clipped by 0 bases and J by 3 bases, with 8 bases between them. CDR3 sequence: CASSLALRYTEAFF. The DNA of the CDR3 is TGTGCCAGCAGCTTAGCGCTAAGATACACTGAAGCTTTCTTT.

The chain uses TRBV6-5 and TRBJ1-2; no firm D call. Trimming removed 4 bases at V and 3 bases at J, with 18 bases between. CDR1 is MNHEY, CDR2 SVGAGI, per germline. This CDR3 is built from 16 residues. CDR3 loop: CASSSRKSLWDYGYTF. CDR3 nucleotides: TGTGCCAGCAGTTCTCGGAAAAGTTTATGGGACTATGGCTACACCTTC.

This chain connects TRBV18 to TRBJ1-1; no definite D call. The CDR3 runs 13 residues. Germline CDR1 KGHSH, CDR2 LQKENI. Trimming pared 2 bases from V and 0 bases from J, leaving 4 bases between. This CDR3 reads CASSPGLNTEAFF. As DNA, the CDR3 is TGTGCCAGCTCACCAGGGCTGAACACTGAAGCTTTCTTT.

The chain couples TRBV7-9 to TRBJ2-1, with D uncertain. V lost 0 bases to trimming and J lost 10 bases, with 13 bases between them. CDR1 is SEHNR, CDR2 FQNEAQ, per germline (reference sequence). CDR3 length: 14 amino acids. The CDR3 sequence is CASSLATLSFEQFF. CDR3 DNA: TGTGCCAGCAGCTTAGCGACCCTTTCGTTCGAGCAGTTCTTC.

The chain uses TRBV7-8 and TRBJ2-7; 7 bases match TRBD1. V gave up 1 base and J gave up 2 bases; unmatched junction bases: 5. Germline lookup yields CDR1 SGHVS and CDR2 FQNEAQ. The CDR3 extends over 15 amino acids. The CDR3 spells CASSLGVDRTYEQYF. The CDR3 DNA follows: TGTGCCAGCAGCTTAGGGGTGGACAGGACCTACGAGCAGTACTTC.

The chain recombines TRBV7-9 with TRBJ2-2; D is unclear. CDR1 and CDR2 (germline): SEHNR, FQNEAQ (reference sequence). Trimming removed 8 bases from V and 5 bases from J, with 9 bases in between. CDR3 length: 12 amino acids. CDR3: CASRQATGELFF. DNA for the CDR3: TGTGCCAGCCGACAAGCGACCGGGGAGCTGTTTTTT.

This chain links TRBV4-3 with TRBJ1-6, with 7 bases matching TRBD1. The CDR3 has 16 residues. Germline V gene sequence: CDR1 LGHNA, CDR2 YSLEER. The V segment lost 0 bases and the J segment 7 bases; nucleotides outside the gene matches: 6. The CDR3 bases are TGCGCCAGCAGCCAAGACTCACAGGGGTACAATTCACCCCTCCACTTT. It translates to CASSQDSQGYNSPLHF.